This T cell receptor beta chain is drawn from a study of a mutant IDH1 vaccine in newly diagnosed glioma. About the research overall: Patients got radiotherapy, temozolomide, or both beforehand, and most got both.

Time point specified: week 47, end of study. The vaccine gave 300 ug of a 20-mer mutant IDH1 peptide subcutaneously per dose. Only in-frame clones appear in the TCRdb table, and some are missing; sequencing was by immunoSEQ multiplex PCR. The sample records around 50,000 clones, around 85% being singletons. This clone is a singleton in its sample. What it binds is not known. This TCR came from a woman in her 30s with glioma. Some clones in this sample may be carry-over from other donors' samples. The sample in question was PBMCs, obtained from a glioma patient whose treatment included an IDH1 peptide vaccine.

The CDR3 DNA follows: TGTGCCAGTTCGGGGGGGGGACGCTACAATGAGCAGTTCTTC. Translation gives CASSGGGRYNEQFF. This chain joins TRBV18 and TRBJ2-1; 8 bases are a match to TRBD2. The CDR3 contains 14 residues. The V and J ends lost 9 bases and 3 bases, in that order; junction bases with no gene match: 7. CDR1 KGHSH and CDR2 LQKENI come from the germline V gene.